The 29 T cell receptor beta chains listed next were all sequenced from one sample in a study of blood T cell repertoires in COVID-19. Produced via immunoSEQ multiplex PCR; TCRdb's table is partial and in-frame only. Among around 34,000 clones listed, approximately 83% were seen once. Sequenced input: peripheral blood. The source is a man aged 50-59 years with acute or convalescent COVID-19.

This clone was counted a single time. The genes are TRBV21-1 and TRBJ2-3; the table's D call, TRBD1, was not checked against the DNA. TRBV21-1 has pseudogene status. CDR3 length: 15 amino acids. CDR3 DNA sequence: TGTGCCAGCAGCAAAGAACAGGGACGGACAGATACGCAGTATTTT. It translates to CASSKEQGRTDTQYF.

This clone has a handful of counts. The chain joins TRBV29-1 to TRBJ2-5; 9 bases agree with TRBD1. V trimming: 4 bases; J trimming: 5 bases; junction bases outside the gene matches: 8. The CDR3 runs to 14 residues. The germline V gene has CDR1 SQVTM and CDR2 ANQGSEA. The CDR3 DNA reads as TGCAGCGTTGGGAACAGGGGGCTGCTCGAGACCCAGTACTTC. Its translation: CSVGNRGLLETQYF.

As for this clone: Other DNA sequences in the sample encode the same CDR3. The chain employs TRBV30 and TRBJ2-5; D remains unclear. Germline V gene lookup returns CDR1 GTSNPN and CDR2 SVGIG (reference sequence). The CDR3 covers 13 residues. Trimming removed 0 bases from V and 2 bases from J, with 7 bases in between. In DNA form, the CDR3 reads TGTGCCTGGAGTGTACTTAGACAAGAGACCCAGTACTTC. It codes for CAWSVLRQETQYF.

The V gene is TRBV2, the J gene TRBJ2-7, with TRBD2 identical over 13 bases. The CDR3 runs 16 residues. V lost 0 bases to trimming and J lost 4 bases; unmatched junction nucleotides: 3. The germline V gene encodes CDR1 SNHLY and CDR2 FYNNEI. The CDR3 coding sequence is TGTGCCAGCAGTGAAGCTCCGGGACTAGCGGGGTACGAGCAGTACTTC. It translates to CASSEAPGLAGYEQYF.

This clone has a single count. The J gene is TRBJ1-1, the V gene TRBV12-3 or TRBV12-4, with D tentatively TRBD1 (5 bases). V lost 6 bases and J lost 3, with 8 bases in between. The CDR3 is 12 residues long. DNA of the CDR3: TGTGCCAGCAGCCAGGGTTACACTGAAGCTTTCTTT. Protein sequence: CASSQGYTEAFF.

The rearrangement uses TRBV5-1 and TRBJ2-7; D call uncertain. Germline V gene lookup returns CDR1 SGHRS and CDR2 YFSETQ. The CDR3 is 15 residues long. V shed 0 bases and J shed 1 base, with 11 bases lying between them. In nucleotides, the CDR3 is TGCGCCAGCAGCTTGGAAATAACCAGGTCCTACGAGCAGTACTTC. Amino acid sequence: CASSLEITRSYEQYF. The complete variable domain, with remaining parts taken from reference TRBV5-1 and TRBJ2-7, reads KAGVTQTPRYLIKTRGQQVTLSCSPISGHRSVSWYQQTPGQGLQFLFEYFSETQRNKGNFPGRFSGRQFSNSRSEMNVSTLELGDSALYLCASSLEITRSYEQYFGPGTRLTVT.

This chain uses TRBV20-1 with TRBJ2-5; 9 bases line up with TRBD2. V lost 3 bases to trimming and J lost 2 bases; unmatched junction nucleotides: 7. The CDR3 has 15 residues. Germline assignment: CDR1 DFQATT and CDR2 SNEGSKA (reference sequence). This CDR3 reads CSASKSGGQQETQYF. The CDR3 region has the DNA TGCAGTGCTAGTAAGAGCGGGGGGCAACAAGAGACCCAGTACTTC.

The count of this clone is one. Other nucleotide sequences in the sample specify the same CDR3. V usage is TRBV5-1 and J usage is TRBJ1-2, with TRBD1 as a possible D gene (5 bases). Germline V gene data show CDR1 as SGHRS and CDR2 as YFSETQ. V was trimmed by 4 bases and J by 0 bases, leaving 10 bases between them. This CDR3 is 14 amino acids long. The CDR3 nucleotides read TGCGCCAGCAGCGAAGGACAAGCTAACTATGGCTACACCTTC. This sequence encodes CASSEGQANYGYTF.

This clone was observed a handful of times. Here the CDR3 reads CASSFDIREQIVNYGYTF. The DNA for the CDR3 is TGTGCCAGCAGCTTTGATATTCGGGAACAAATTGTAAACTATGGCTACACCTTC. The V gene is TRBV7-9, the J gene TRBJ1-2; D is uncertain. V shed 3 bases and J shed 2 bases, with 22 bases lying between them. The CDR3 has 18 amino acids. Looked up from germline, CDR1 is SEHNR and CDR2 is FQNEAQ (reference sequence).

V and J are TRBV19 and TRBJ1-5; 7 bases are shared with TRBD1. Germline values: CDR1 LNHDA, CDR2 SQIVND (reference sequence). Trimming took 6 bases from V and 7 from J; bases not matched to a gene: 6. CDR3 length: 13 amino acids. The CDR3 sequence: CASRAQGRQPQHF. In nucleotides, the CDR3 is TGTGCCAGTAGAGCACAGGGGCGACAGCCCCAGCATTTT.

The chain joins TRBV19 to TRBJ1-1, with D perhaps TRBD1 (5 bases). With 8 bases removed from V and 2 bases from J, the gap between germline ends came to 9 bases. Germline V gives CDR1 LNHDA, CDR2 SQIVND (reference sequence). The CDR3 is 12 amino acids. The CDR3 nucleotides are TGTGCCAGTTCAGGGCTCAACACTGAAGCTTTCTTT. Amino acid sequence: CASSGLNTEAFF.

This chain joins TRBV15 and TRBJ2-7, with 11 bases aligning to TRBD1. This CDR3 region has 16 residues. Trimming at V came to 0 bases and at J to 5 bases, leaving 6 bases not matched to a gene. CDR1 and CDR2 from the germline V gene are LNHNV and YYDKDF (reference sequence). The CDR3 sequence is CATSRDRGTGGDEQYF. The CDR3 DNA reads TGTGCCACCAGCAGAGATCGCGGGACAGGGGGGGACGAGCAGTACTTC.

The rearrangement uses TRBV27 and TRBJ2-7, with a weak D call TRBD2 (5 bases). Germline V CDR1 and CDR2: MNHEY, SMNVEV (reference sequence). CDR3 size: 14 residues. The V end lost 2 bases, the J end lost 3 bases, and 11 bases lay between the germline ends. The CDR3 DNA follows: TGTGCCAGCAGTTTAGACGGGAAGAACTACGAGCAGTACTTC. Protein: CASSLDGKNYEQYF.

The chain employs TRBV5-6 and TRBJ1-5; D perhaps matches TRBD1 (6 bases). Germline lookup yields CDR1 SGHDT and CDR2 YYEEEE. The V end lost 0 bases, the J end lost 5 bases, and 9 bases lay between the germline ends. The CDR3 loop spans 14 amino acids. The CDR3 sequence: CASSLGGRYQPQHF. The CDR3 DNA sequence: TGTGCCAGCAGCTTGGGGGGGCGATATCAGCCCCAGCATTTT.

The chain employs TRBV5-1 and TRBJ1-6; 7 bases map to TRBD1. Germline trimming cut 4 bases from V and 5 bases from J; bases unmatched to any gene: 0. The CDR3 is made up of 13 amino acids. Germline V lookup: CDR1 SGHRS, CDR2 YFSETQ. The CDR3 here is CASSDRDNSPLHF. The CDR3 DNA sequence: TGCGCCAGCAGCGACAGGGATAATTCACCCCTCCACTTT.

The V and J genes are TRBV28 and TRBJ1-3, with 7 nucleotides matching TRBD1. The V segment lost 5 bases and the J segment 0 bases; nucleotides outside the gene matches: 4. Germline V lookup: CDR1 MDHEN, CDR2 SYDVKM. CDR3 length equals 15 residues. CDR3: CASSPGQASGNTIYF. CDR3 DNA: TGTGCCAGCAGTCCAGGACAGGCCTCTGGAAACACCATATATTTT.

The chain combines TRBV2 with TRBJ1-1; 11 nucleotides match TRBD1. Looked up from germline, CDR1 is SNHLY and CDR2 is FYNNEI. V trimming: 7 bases; J trimming: 3 bases; junction bases outside the gene matches: 7. There are 15 residues in the CDR3. The CDR3 spells CASTRTGGSYTEAFF. The CDR3 DNA is TGTGCCAGCACCCGGACAGGGGGCTCATACACTGAAGCTTTCTTT.

CDR3 residues: CASSLSIDSPEQFF. For the CDR3, the DNA is TGTGCCAGCAGTTTATCAATAGACTCCCCAGAGCAGTTCTTC. The gene calls are TRBV27 and TRBJ2-1, with unresolved D. There are 14 residues in the CDR3. Germline loops: CDR1 MNHEY, CDR2 SMNVEV (reference sequence). V lost 0 bases and J lost 10, with 13 bases in between.

The rearrangement uses TRBV4-1 and TRBJ2-5; D may be TRBD2 (5 bases). Trimming took off 1 base at V and 3 bases at J, with 24 bases between the two ends. The germline gives CDR1 MGHRA, CDR2 YSYEKL. The CDR3 consists of 19 residues. The DNA for the CDR3 is TGCGCCAGCAGCCAAGGTCTAGGTCTCGTAGGCGGGTGGGAAGAGACCCAGTACTTC. Encoded protein: CASSQGLGLVGGWEETQYF.

This chain connects TRBV18 to TRBJ1-5; a possible D gene is TRBD1 (5 bases). Trimming shortened V by 2 bases and J by 1 base, and 9 bases separated the two germline ends. CDR3 length: 15 amino acids. CDR1 is KGHSH and CDR2 is LQKENI in the germline V gene. The CDR3 sequence is CASSPTGGSNQPQHF. For the CDR3, the DNA is TGTGCCAGCTCACCAACGGGGGGGAGCAATCAGCCCCAGCATTTT. Complete variable domain (other parts from reference TRBV18 and TRBJ1-5): NAGVMQNPRHLVRRRGQEARLRCSPMKGHSHVYWYRQLPEEGLKFMVYLQKENIIDESGMPKERFSAEFPKEGPSILRIQQVVRGDSAAYFCASSPTGGSNQPQHFGDGTRLSIL.

This chain connects TRBV11-2 to TRBJ2-3, with 13 positions matching TRBD2. The length of the CDR3 is 14 residues. After removal of 5 bases from V and 7 bases from J, the junction contained 3 bases not matched to a gene. The V gene's germline CDR1 is SGHAT and CDR2 FQNNGV. In DNA, the CDR3 is TGTGCCAGCAGCCTCGGGACTAGCGGGAATACGCAGTATTTT. Translation: CASSLGTSGNTQYF.

In its sample, this clone was seen a few times. The genes are TRBV7-6 and TRBJ2-3; D gene ambiguous. Germline V gene lookup returns CDR1 SGHVS and CDR2 FNYEAQ. The CDR3 is 15 amino acids. V was shortened by 0 bases and J by 3 bases, with 10 bases between the two germline ends. CDR3 loop: CASSLAASWTDTQYF. The CDR3, as DNA: TGTGCCAGCAGCTTAGCCGCGAGTTGGACAGATACGCAGTATTTT.

This clone showed up just a few times. J is TRBJ2-7 and V is TRBV3-1 (or the pseudogene TRBV3-2); no definite D call. The germline V gene has CDR1 LGHDT and CDR2 YNNKEL (reference sequence). The germline V and J ends were trimmed by 2 bases and 2 bases, with 7 bases remaining between them. The CDR3 loop spans 13 amino acids. The CDR3 coding sequence is TGTGCCAGCAGCCAAAATTCTCCCTACGAGCAGTACTTC. Protein: CASSQNSPYEQYF.

V gene TRBV6-5 combines with J gene TRBJ1-2; 11 nucleotides align to TRBD1. The CDR3 spans 13 residues. Trimming cost V 6 bases and J 6 bases; bases outside gene matches: 3. Germline V gene data show CDR1 as MNHEY and CDR2 as SVGAGI. The CDR3 DNA reads TGTGCCAGCAGCCTGGACAGGGGGCATGGCTACACCTTC. It encodes CASSLDRGHGYTF.

V usage is TRBV30 and J usage is TRBJ2-7; D may be TRBD1 (5 bases). This CDR3 comprises 14 residues. From germline, CDR1 is GTSNPN and CDR2 SVGIG (reference sequence). The V and J ends lost 0 bases and 2 bases respectively, with 11 bases between them. The CDR3 loop reads CAWSVGQGAYEQYF. DNA for the CDR3: TGTGCCTGGAGTGTGGGGCAGGGTGCCTACGAGCAGTACTTC.

This clone was seen only once. This chain uses TRBV28 with TRBJ2-1, with 14 bases that match TRBD2. After removal of 5 bases from V and 7 bases from J, the junction contained 7 bases not matched to a gene. The length of the CDR3 is 16 residues. Germline CDR1 and CDR2: MDHEN and SYDVKM. CDR3 amino acids: CASSLSGTSGRNEQFF. The CDR3 DNA follows: TGTGCCAGCAGTCTCTCCGGGACTAGCGGGAGAAATGAGCAGTTCTTC.

The chain employs TRBV1 and TRBJ1-1. TRBV1 is a known pseudogene. The CDR3 is 14 residues long. CDR3 coding DNA: TGCACCAGCAGCCAAGTCATGCCTACCCGGGGGGCTTTCTTT. Translated, it gives CTSSQVMPTRGAFF.

V gene TRBV5-1 combines with J gene TRBJ1-2; 9 positions agree with TRBD1. The CDR3 loop spans 15 amino acids. The V segment lost 5 bases and the J segment 6 bases; nucleotides outside the gene matches: 11. Germline lookup yields CDR1 SGHRS and CDR2 YFSETQ. The CDR3 protein is CASSFSGTGNDGYTF. DNA of the CDR3: TGCGCCAGCAGTTTTTCCGGGACAGGGAATGATGGCTACACCTTC. Variable domain in full (rest from reference TRBV5-1 and TRBJ1-2): KAGVTQTPRYLIKTRGQQVTLSCSPISGHRSVSWYQQTPGQGLQFLFEYFSETQRNKGNFPGRFSGRQFSNSRSEMNVSTLELGDSALYLCASSFSGTGNDGYTFGSGTRLTVV.

This chain uses TRBV4-1 with TRBJ2-3, with 8 positions matching TRBD2. From germline, CDR1 is MGHRA and CDR2 YSYEKL. The junction had 4 bases not matched to a gene; V was cut back by 4 bases and J by 1 base. This CDR3 region has 15 residues. The CDR3 sequence: CASSRTAGGTDTQYF. DNA of the CDR3: TGCGCCAGCAGCCGCACAGCGGGGGGCACAGATACGCAGTATTTT.